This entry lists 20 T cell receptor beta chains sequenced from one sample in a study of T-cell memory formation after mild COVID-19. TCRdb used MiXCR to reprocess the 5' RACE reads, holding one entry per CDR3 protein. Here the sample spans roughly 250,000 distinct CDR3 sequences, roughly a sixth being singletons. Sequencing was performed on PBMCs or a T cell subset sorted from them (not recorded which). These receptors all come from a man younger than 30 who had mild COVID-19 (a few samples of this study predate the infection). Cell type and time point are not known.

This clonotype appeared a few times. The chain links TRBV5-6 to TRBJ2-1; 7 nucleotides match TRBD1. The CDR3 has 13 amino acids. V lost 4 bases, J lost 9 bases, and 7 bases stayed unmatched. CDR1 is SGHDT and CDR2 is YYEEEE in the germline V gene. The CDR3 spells CASSPDRDGEQFF. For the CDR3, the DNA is TGTGCCAGCAGCCCCGACAGGGATGGTGAGCAGTTCTTC.

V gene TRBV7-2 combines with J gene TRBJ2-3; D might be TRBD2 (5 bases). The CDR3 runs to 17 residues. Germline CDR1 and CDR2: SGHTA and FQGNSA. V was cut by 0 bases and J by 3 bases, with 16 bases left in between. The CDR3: CASSLARGLEWTDTQYF. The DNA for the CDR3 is TGTGCCAGCAGCTTAGCGAGAGGGCTGGAGTGGACAGATACGCAGTATTTT.

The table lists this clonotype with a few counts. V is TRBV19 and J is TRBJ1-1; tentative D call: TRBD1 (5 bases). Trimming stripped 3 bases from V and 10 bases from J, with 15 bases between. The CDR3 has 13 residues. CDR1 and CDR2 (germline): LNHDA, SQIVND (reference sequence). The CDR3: CASSISRALGAFF. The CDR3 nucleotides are TGTGCCAGTAGTATCTCCAGGGCCTTGGGAGCTTTCTTT.

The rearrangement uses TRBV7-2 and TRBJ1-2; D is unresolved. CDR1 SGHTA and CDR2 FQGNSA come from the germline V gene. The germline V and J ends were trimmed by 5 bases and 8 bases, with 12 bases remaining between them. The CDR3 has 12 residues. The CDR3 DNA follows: TGTGCCAGCAGCCACCCTACCCGGGGCTACACCTTC. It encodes CASSHPTRGYTF.

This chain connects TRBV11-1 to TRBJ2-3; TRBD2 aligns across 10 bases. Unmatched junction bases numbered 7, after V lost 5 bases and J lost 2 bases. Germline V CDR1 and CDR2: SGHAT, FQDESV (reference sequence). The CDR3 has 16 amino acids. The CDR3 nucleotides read TGTGCCAGCAGCCACGGGACTAGCGAATCCACAGATACGCAGTATTTT. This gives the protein CASSHGTSESTDTQYF.

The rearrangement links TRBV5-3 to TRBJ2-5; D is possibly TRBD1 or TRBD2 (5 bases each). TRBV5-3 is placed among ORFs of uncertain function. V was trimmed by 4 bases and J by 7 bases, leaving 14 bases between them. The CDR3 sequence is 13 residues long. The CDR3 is CARSPRDPRTQYF. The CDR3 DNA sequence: TGTGCCAGAAGCCCTCGGGACCCCCGGACCCAGTACTTC.

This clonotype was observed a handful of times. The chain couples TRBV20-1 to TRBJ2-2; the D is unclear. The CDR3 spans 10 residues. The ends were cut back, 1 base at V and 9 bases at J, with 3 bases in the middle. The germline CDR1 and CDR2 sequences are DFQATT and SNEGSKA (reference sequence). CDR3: CSARGRELFF. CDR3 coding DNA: TGCAGTGCTAGAGGCCGGGAGCTGTTTTTT.

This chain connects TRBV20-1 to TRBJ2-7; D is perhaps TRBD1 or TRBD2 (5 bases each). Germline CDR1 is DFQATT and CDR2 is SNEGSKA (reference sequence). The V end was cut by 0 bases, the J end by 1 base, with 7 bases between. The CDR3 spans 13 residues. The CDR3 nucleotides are TGCAGTGCTAGAGACAGGGAGTCCTACGAGCAGTACTTC. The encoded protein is CSARDRESYEQYF.

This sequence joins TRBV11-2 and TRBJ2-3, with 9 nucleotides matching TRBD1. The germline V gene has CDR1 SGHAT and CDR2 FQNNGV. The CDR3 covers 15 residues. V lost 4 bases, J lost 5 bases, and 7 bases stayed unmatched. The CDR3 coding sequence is TGTGCCAGCAGCTCTGGGACAGGGACGGGAGATACGCAGTATTTT. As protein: CASSSGTGTGDTQYF. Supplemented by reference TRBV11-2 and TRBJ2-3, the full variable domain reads EAGVAQSPRYKIIEKRQSVAFWCNPISGHATLYWYQQILGQGPKLLIQFQNNGVVDDSQLPKDRFSAERLKGVDSTLKIQPAKLEDSAVYLCASSSGTGTGDTQYFGPGTRLTVL.

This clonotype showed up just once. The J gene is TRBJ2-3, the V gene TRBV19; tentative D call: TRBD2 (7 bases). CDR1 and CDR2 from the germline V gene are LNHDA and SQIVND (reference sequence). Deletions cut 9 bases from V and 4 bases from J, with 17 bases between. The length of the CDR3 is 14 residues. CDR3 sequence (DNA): TGTGCCAGCGCGAGAGGGGGGGTGCCAGATACGCAGTATTTT. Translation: CASARGGVPDTQYF.

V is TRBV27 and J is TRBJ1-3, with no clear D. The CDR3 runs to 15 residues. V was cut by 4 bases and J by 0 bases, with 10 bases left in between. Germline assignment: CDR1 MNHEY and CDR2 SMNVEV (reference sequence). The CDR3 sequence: CASSSRGYSGNTIYF. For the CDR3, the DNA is TGTGCCAGCAGTTCTCGCGGCTACTCTGGAAACACCATATATTTT.

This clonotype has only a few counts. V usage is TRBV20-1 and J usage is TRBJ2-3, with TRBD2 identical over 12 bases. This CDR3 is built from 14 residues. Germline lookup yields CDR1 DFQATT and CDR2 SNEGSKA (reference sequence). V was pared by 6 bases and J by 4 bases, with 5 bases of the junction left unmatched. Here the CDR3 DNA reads TGCAGTGCCCGACTAGCGGGGGCCCCAGATACGCAGTATTTT. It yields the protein CSARLAGAPDTQYF.

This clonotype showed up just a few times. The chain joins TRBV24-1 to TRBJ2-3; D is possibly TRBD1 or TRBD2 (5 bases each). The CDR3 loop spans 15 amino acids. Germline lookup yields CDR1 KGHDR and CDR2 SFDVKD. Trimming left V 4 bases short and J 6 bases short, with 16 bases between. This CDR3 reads CATSDWPGRGDTQYF. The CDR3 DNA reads TGTGCCACCAGTGACTGGCCGGGACGGGGTGATACGCAGTATTTT.

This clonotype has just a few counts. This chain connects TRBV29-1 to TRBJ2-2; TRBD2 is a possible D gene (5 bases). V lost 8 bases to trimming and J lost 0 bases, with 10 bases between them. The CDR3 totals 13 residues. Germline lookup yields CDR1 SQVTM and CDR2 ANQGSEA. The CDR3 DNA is TGCAGCTCCATGGACTCGAACACCGGGGAGCTGTTTTTT. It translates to CSSMDSNTGELFF.

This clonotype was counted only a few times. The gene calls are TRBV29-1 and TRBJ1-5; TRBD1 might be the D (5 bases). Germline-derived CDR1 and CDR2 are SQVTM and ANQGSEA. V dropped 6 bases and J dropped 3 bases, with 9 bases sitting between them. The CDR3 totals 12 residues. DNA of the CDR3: TGCAGCGTAGCAGGGTTCAATCAGCCCCAGCATTTT. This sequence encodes CSVAGFNQPQHF.

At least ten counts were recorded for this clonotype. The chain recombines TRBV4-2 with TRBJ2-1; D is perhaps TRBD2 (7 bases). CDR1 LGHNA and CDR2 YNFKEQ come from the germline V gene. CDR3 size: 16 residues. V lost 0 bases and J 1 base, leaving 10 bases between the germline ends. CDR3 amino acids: CASSQDKGGSYNEQFF. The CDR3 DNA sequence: TGTGCCAGCAGCCAAGATAAGGGGGGGTCCTACAATGAGCAGTTCTTC.

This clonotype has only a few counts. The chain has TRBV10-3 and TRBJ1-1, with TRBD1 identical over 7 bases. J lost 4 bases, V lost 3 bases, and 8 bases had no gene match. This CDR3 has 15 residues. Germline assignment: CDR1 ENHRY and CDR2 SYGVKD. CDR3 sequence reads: CAISDNEGASTEAFF. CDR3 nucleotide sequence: TGTGCCATCAGTGATAACGAGGGGGCGAGCACTGAAGCTTTCTTT.

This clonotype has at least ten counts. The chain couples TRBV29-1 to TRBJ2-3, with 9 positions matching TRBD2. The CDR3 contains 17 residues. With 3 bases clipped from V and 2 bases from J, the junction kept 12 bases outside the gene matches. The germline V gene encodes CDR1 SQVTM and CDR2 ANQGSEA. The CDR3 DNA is TGCAGCGTTGAGACTGTGCCGACTAGCGGCCTCACAGATACGCAGTATTTT. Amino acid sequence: CSVETVPTSGLTDTQYF.

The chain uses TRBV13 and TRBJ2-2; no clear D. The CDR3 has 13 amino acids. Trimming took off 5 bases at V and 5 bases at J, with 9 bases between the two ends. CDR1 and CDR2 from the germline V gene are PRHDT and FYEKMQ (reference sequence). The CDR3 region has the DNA TGTGCCAGCAGCCGACTTCAAACCGGGGAGCTGTTTTTT. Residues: CASSRLQTGELFF.

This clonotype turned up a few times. The CDR3 sequence: CSATSRGGTTYNEQFF. The CDR3 DNA is TGCAGTGCGACAAGCCGAGGTGGGACTACCTACAATGAGCAGTTCTTC. The V and J genes are TRBV20-1 and TRBJ2-1, with 7 bases that match TRBD2. The V gene's germline CDR1 is DFQATT and CDR2 SNEGSKA (reference sequence). The CDR3 loop spans 16 amino acids. Trimming at V came to 6 bases and at J to 2 bases, leaving 13 bases not matched to a gene.